These 8 T cell receptor beta chains were sequenced from one sample in a study of T cells in Graves' hyperthyroidism and ophthalmopathy. Amplified TCR beta CDR3 regions came from RNA transcripts. First-round RT-PCR with HTBI primers amplified the TCR CDR3 region. TCRdb re-called the multiplex PCR reads with MiXCR, one entry per CDR3 protein. The sample shows some 760,000 distinct CDR3 sequences, about 15% of them seen only once. The sample comprised blood. Receptor source: a woman between 18 and 29 years old with Graves' hyperthyroidism.

This clonotype was recorded many times. The rearrangement joins TRBV12-3 or TRBV12-4 to TRBJ2-3; TRBD2 aligns across 9 bases. The CDR3 contains 16 residues. Losses at the gene ends were 0 bases for V and 3 bases for J; bases not matched to a gene: 4. For the CDR3, the DNA is TGTGCCAGCAGTTTAGCGGCGGGAGGGTTGACAGATACGCAGTATTTT. Its protein is CASSLAAGGLTDTQYF.

This clonotype was seen repeatedly, ten times or more. V is TRBV6-2 or TRBV6-3 and J is TRBJ1-1; D call uncertain. V was trimmed by 7 bases and J by 4 bases, leaving 22 bases between them. Germline CDR1 reads MNHEY; CDR2 reads SVGEGT. This CDR3 spans 16 amino acids. CDR3 coding DNA: TGTGCCAGCACCGAGCGGGATATGGGGTATTTCACTGAAGCTTTCTTT. It translates to CASTERDMGYFTEAFF.

This clonotype has ten or more counts. This sequence joins TRBV28 and TRBJ2-1; TRBD2 matches 11 bases. Germline V gene sequence: CDR1 MDHEN, CDR2 SYDVKM. This CDR3 is built from 16 residues. The ends lost 5 bases at V and 1 base at J; junction bases unmatched: 4. CDR3: CASSLLAGVSYNEQFF. The CDR3 DNA reads as TGTGCCAGCAGTCTACTAGCGGGAGTGTCCTACAATGAGCAGTTCTTC.

In this sample, this clonotype turned up many times. The chain joins TRBV18 to TRBJ2-5, with D possibly being TRBD1 or TRBD2 (5 bases each). CDR3 length: 15 amino acids. Trimming took 6 bases from V and 4 from J, leaving 18 bases between them. Germline CDR1 reads KGHSH; CDR2 reads LQKENI. The CDR3: CASSQGTAVGETQYF. In DNA, the CDR3 is TGTGCCAGCTCGCAAGGGACCGCCGTGGGAGAGACCCAGTACTTC.

This clonotype was observed a few times. The chain is built from TRBV27 and TRBJ2-6; D gene uncertain. CDR3 length equals 16 residues. Germline-derived CDR1 and CDR2 are MNHEY and SMNVEV (reference sequence). V was pared by 6 bases and J by 0 bases, with 12 bases between. CDR3 nucleotide sequence: TGTGCCAGCAGCGCGGCGCCCCTCTCTGGGGCCAACGTCCTGACTTTC. Its translation: CASSAAPLSGANVLTF.

The chain employs TRBV6-1 and TRBJ1-2; a weak D match, TRBD1 (5 bases). Germline V gives CDR1 MNHNS, CDR2 SASEGT. Between the trimmed V and J ends, which lost 6 bases and 8 bases, there was a span of 19 bases. CDR3 length: 14 amino acids. CDR3 in amino acids: CASRAVTQGFGYTF. In DNA, the CDR3 is TGTGCCAGCAGAGCCGTTACTCAGGGTTTCGGCTACACCTTC.

This chain joins TRBV5-1 and TRBJ1-2; 9 bases match TRBD1. Trimming took 4 bases from V and 4 from J; bases not matched to a gene: 5. From germline, CDR1 is SGHRS and CDR2 YFSETQ. This CDR3 spans 14 amino acids. In nucleotides, the CDR3 is TGCGCCAGCAGCCACGGGACAGGGCCCTATGGCTACACCTTC. It is translated as CASSHGTGPYGYTF.

In its sample, this clonotype was seen a few times. One junction end does not reproduce the germline sequence, and a read error may be involved. The chain carries TRBV3-1 and TRBJ1-5; a weak D match, TRBD1 (6 bases). CDR3 size: 15 residues. Germline-derived CDR1 and CDR2 are LGHDT and YNNKEL (reference sequence). CDR3 bases: TGTGCCAGCAGCCAAGACGTGGGGGCTCGTCAGTCCCAGCATTTT. It is translated as CASSQDVGARQSQHF.